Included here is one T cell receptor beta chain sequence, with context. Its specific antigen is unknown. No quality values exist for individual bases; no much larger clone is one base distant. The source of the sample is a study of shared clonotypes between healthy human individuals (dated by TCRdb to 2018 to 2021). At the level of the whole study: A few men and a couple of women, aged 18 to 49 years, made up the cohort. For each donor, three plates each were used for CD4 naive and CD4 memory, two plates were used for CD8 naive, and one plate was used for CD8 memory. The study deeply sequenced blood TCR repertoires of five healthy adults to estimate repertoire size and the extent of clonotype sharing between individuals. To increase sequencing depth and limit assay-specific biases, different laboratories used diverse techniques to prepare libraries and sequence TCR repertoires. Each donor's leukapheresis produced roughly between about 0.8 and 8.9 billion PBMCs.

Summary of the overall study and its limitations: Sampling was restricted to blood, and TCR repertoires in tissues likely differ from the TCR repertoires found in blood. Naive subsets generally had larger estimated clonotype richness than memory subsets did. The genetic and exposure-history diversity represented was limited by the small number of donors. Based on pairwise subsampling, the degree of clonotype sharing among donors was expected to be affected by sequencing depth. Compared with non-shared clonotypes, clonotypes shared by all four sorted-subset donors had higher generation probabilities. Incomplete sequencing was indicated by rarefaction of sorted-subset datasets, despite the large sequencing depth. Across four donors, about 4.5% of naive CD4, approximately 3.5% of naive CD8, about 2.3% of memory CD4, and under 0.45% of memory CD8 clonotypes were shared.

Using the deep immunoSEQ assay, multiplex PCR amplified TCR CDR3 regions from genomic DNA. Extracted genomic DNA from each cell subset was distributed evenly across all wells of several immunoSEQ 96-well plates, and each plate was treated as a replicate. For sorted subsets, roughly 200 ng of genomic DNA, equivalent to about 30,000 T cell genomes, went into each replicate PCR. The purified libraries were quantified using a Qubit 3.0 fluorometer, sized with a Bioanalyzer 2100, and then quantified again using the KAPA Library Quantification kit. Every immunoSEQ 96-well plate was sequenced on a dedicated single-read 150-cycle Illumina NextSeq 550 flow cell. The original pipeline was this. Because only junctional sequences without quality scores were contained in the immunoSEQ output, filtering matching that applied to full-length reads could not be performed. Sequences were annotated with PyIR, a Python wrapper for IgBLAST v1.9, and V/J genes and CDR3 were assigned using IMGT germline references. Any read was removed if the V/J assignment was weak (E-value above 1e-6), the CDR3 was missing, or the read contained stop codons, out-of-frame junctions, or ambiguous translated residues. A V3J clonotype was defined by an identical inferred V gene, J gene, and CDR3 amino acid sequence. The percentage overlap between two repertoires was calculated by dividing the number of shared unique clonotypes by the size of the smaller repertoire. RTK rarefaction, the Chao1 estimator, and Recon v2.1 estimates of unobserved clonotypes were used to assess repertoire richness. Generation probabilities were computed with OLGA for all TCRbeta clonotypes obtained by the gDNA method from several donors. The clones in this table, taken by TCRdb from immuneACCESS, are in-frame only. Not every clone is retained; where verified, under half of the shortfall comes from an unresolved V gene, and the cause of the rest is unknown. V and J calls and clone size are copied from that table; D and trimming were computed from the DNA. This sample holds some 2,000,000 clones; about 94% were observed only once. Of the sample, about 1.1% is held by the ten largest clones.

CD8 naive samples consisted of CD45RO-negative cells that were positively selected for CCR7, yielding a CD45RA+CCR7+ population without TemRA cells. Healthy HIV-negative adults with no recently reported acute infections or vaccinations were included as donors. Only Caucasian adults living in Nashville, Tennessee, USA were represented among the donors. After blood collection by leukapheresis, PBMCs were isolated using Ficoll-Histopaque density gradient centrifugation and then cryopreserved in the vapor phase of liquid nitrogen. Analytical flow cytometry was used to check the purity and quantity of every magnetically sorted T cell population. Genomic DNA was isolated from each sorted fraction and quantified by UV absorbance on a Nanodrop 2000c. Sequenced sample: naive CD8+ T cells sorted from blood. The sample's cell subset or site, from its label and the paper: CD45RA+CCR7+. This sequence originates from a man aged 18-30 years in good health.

The CDR3 protein: CASSYLTEQYF. The sequence in DNA is TGTGCCAGCAGCTATTTAACTGAGCAGTACTTC. The chain employs TRBV5-4 and TRBJ2-7; the D gene is unclear. CDR1 and CDR2, per the germline V gene (reference sequence), are SGHNT and YYREEE. Including cysteine and phenylalanine, the CDR3 has 11 amino acids. Solely the CDR3 DNA is kept, with 33 bases framed from the first base. At the junction V is shortened by 3 bases and J by 7 bases, with 8 bases in between.